What follows is one T cell receptor beta chain and its context. The use of a sample-barcoded 5' primer and a J-beta primer mix characterized a second PCR of roughly 6 to 11 cycles. TCRdb re-derived calls from the 5' RACE reads in MiXCR, one entry per CDR3 protein. The profile covers about 1.6 million distinct CDR3 sequences, with about 35% appearing a single time and about 11% taken by the ten largest. The data were taken from a study of blood T cells in healthy people across ages. Germline assignment: CDR1 LGHDT and CDR2 YNNKEL (reference sequence). The V gene lost 2 bases and the J gene lost 4 bases, with 6 bases spanning the gap. The CDR3 totals 13 residues.

V is TRBV3-1 and J is TRBJ2-4; D gene uncertain. This clonotype was sampled from a woman in her twenties or thirties in good health. Sample: blood. CDR3 nucleotides: TGTGCCAGCAGCCAATACGGGAAAAACATTCAGTACTTC. This sequence encodes CASSQYGKNIQYF.